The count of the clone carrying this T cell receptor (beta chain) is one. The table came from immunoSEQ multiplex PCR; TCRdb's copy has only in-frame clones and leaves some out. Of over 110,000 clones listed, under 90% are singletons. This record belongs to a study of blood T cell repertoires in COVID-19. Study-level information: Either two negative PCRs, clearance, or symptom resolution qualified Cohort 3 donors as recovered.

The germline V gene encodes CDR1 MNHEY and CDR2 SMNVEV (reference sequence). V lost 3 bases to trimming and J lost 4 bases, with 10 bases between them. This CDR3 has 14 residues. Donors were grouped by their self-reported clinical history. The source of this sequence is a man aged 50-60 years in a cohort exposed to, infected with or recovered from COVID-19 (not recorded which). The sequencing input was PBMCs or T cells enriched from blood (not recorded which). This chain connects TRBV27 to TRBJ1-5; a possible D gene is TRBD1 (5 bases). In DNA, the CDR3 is TGTGCCAGCAGTTTGAAGCGGGGGAATCAGCCCCAGCATTTT. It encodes CASSLKRGNQPQHF.